This record covers a single T cell receptor beta chain. Its antigen is not identified. The sample originates from a study of OX40 agonist ivuxolimab in advanced cancers. About the study: The study reported partial responses in three patients: one hepatocellular carcinoma, two cutaneous melanoma. Notes on the study in general: Nonresponders, in some cases, also had low normalized T-cell clonal expansion. Clones of CD4+ and CD8+ blood T cells grew by week 6 at doses of 0.1 to 3.0 mg/kg.

Germline V gives CDR1 LGHNA, CDR2 YNFKEQ. This CDR3 is 17 amino acids long. V was trimmed by 1 base and J by 0 bases, leaving 13 bases between them. The data were produced by immunoSEQ multiplex PCR, yet TCRdb's version contains in-frame clones alone and is incomplete. The sample includes tens of thousands of clones, about 92% of them seen just once. The sequence derives from an adult with an advanced solid tumor such as melanoma, head and neck, liver or kidney cancer. This material consisted of CD4+ or CD8+ T cells sorted from blood, taken in a trial of the OX40 agonist ivuxolimab. V is TRBV4-2 and J is TRBJ1-3; D not certain. The CDR3 sequence is CASSQGGLTVSGNTIYF. Written as DNA, the CDR3 is TGTGCCAGCAGCCAAGGCGGGCTGACGGTCTCTGGAAACACCATATATTTT.